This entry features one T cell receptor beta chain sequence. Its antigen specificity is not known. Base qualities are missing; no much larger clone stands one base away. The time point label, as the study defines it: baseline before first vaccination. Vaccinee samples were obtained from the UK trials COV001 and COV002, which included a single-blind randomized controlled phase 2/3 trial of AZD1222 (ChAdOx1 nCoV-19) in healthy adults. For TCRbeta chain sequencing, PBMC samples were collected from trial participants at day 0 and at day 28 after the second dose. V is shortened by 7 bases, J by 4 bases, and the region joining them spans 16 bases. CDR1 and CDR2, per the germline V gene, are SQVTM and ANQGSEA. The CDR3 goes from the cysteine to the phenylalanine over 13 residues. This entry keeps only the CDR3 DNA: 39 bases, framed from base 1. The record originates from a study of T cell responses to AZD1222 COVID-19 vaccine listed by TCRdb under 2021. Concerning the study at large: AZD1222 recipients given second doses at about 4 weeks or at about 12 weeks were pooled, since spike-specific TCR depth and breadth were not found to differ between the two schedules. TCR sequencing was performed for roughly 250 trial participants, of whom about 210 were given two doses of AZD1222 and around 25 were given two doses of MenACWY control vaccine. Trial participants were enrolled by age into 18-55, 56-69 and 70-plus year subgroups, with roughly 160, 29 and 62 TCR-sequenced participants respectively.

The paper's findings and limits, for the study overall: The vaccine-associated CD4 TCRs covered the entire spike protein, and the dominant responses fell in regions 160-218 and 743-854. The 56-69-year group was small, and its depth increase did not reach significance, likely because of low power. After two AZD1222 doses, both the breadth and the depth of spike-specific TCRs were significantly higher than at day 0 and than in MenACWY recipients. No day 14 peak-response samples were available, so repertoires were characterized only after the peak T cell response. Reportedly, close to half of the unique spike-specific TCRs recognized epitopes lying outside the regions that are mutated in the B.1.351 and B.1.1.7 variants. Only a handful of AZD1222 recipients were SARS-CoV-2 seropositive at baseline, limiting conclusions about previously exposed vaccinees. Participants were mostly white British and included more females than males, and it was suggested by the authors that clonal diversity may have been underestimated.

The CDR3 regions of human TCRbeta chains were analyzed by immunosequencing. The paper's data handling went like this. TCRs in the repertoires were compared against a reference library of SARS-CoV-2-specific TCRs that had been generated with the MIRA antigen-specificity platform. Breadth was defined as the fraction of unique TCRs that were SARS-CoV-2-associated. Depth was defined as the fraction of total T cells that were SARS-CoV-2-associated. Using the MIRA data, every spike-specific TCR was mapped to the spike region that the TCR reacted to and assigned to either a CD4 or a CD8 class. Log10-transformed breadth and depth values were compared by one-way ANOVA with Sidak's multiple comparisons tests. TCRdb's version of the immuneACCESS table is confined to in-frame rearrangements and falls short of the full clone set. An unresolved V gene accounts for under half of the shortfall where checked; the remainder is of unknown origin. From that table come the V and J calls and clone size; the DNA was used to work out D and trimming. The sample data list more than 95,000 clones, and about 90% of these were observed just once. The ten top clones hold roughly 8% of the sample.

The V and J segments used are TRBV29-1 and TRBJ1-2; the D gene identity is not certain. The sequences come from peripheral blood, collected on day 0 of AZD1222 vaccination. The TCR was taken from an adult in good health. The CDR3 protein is CSDLASGVYGYTF. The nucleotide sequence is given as TGCAGCGACCTGGCGAGCGGGGTCTATGGCTACACCTTC.